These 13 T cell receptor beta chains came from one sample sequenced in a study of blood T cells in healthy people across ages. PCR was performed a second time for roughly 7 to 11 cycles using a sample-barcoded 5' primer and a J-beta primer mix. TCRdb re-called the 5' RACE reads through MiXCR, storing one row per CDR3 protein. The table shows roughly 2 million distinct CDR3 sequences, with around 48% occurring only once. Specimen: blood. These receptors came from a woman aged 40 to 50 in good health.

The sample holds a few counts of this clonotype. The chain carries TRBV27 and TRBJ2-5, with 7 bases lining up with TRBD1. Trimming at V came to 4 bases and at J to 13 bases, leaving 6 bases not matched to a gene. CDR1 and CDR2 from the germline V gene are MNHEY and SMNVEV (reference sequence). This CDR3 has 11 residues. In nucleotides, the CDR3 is TGTGCCAGCAGTTCCGGGACAGTGATGTACTTC. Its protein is CASSSGTVMYF.

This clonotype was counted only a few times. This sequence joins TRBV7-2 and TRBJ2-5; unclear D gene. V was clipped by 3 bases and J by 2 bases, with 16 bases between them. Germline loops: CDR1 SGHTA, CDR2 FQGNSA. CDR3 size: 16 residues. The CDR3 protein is CASSFKAGQIQETQYF. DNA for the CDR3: TGTGCCAGCAGCTTTAAGGCCGGCCAAATACAAGAGACCCAGTACTTC.

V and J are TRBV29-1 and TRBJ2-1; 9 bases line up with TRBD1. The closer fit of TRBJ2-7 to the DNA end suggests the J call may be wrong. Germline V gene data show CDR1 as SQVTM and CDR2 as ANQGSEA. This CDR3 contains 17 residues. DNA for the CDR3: TGCAGCGTCCCCCACCCAGCCGGGACAGGGTCCGTAAATGAGCAGTACTTC. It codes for CSVPHPAGTGSVNEQYF.

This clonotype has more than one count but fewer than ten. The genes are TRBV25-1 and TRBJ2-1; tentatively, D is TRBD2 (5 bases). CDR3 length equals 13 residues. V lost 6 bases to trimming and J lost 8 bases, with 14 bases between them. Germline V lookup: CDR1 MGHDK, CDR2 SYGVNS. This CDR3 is CASRRSGNHEQFF. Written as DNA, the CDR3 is TGTGCCAGCAGGAGGTCCGGGAACCATGAGCAGTTCTTC.

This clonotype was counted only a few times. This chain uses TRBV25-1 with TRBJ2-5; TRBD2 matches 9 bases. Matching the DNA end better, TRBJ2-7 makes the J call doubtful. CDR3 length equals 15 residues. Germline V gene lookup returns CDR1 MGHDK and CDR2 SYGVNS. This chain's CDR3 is CASSESVLAGVEQYF. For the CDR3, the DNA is TGTGCCAGCAGTGAATCGGTGTTAGCGGGGGTCGAGCAGTACTTC.

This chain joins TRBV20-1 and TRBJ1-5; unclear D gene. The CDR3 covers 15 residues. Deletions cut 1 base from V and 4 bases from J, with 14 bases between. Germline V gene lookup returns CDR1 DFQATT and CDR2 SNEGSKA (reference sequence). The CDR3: CSARVPSVRNQPQHF. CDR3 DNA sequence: TGCAGTGCTAGAGTTCCTAGCGTTAGAAATCAGCCCCAGCATTTT.

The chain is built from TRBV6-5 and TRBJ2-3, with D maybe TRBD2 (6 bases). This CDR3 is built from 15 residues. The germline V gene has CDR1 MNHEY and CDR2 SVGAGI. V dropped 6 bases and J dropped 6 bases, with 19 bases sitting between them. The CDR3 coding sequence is TGTGCCAGCAGCGTTCGCGGGGTCAGGGCGGATACGCAGTATTTT. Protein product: CASSVRGVRADTQYF.

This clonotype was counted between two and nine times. CDR3 sequence (DNA): TGCAGTGCTAGTCACCGGGGTTCCTACAATGAGCAGTTCTTC. Protein product: CSASHRGSYNEQFF. This chain joins TRBV20-1 and TRBJ2-1; possible D gene TRBD2, 5 bases. The CDR3 consists of 14 residues. The V end was cut by 3 bases, the J end by 1 base, with 10 bases between. Germline lookup yields CDR1 DFQATT and CDR2 SNEGSKA (reference sequence).

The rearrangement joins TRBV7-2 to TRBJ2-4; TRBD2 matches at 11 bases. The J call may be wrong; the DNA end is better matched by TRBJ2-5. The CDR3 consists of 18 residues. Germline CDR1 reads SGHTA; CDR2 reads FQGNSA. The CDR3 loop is CASSSIAPLAGAAETQYF. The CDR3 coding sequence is TGTGCCAGCAGCTCCATAGCCCCACTAGCGGGGGCAGCGGAGACCCAGTACTTC.

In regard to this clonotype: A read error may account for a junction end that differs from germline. Written as DNA, the CDR3 is TGTGTCAGCAGCCCTCGAGGGGTCGAGCAGTACTTC. Translation gives CVSSPRGVEQYF. This chain uses TRBV28 with TRBJ2-7; either TRBD1 or TRBD2 may fit D (5 bases each). Per germline, CDR1 MDHEN and CDR2 SYDVKM. This CDR3 comprises 12 residues. The entire variable domain, with the rest obtained from reference TRBV28 and TRBJ2-7, is as follows: DVKVTQSSRYLVKRTGEKVFLECVQDMDHENMFWYRQDPGLGLRLIYFSYDVKMKEKGDIPEGYSVSREKKERFSLILESASTNQTSMYLCVSSPRGVEQYFGPGTRLTVT.

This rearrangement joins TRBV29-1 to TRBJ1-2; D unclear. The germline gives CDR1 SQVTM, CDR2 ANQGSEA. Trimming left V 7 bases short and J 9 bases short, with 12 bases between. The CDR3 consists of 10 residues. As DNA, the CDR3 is TGCAGCGCCTCCGGCGAGAGCTACACCTTC. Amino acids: CSASGESYTF.

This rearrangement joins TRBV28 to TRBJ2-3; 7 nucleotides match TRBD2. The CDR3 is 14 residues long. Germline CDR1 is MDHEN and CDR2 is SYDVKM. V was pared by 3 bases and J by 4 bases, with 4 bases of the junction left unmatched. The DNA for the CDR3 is TGTGCCAGCAGTTTTGGCGGGAGTCCAGATACGCAGTATTTT. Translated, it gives CASSFGGSPDTQYF.

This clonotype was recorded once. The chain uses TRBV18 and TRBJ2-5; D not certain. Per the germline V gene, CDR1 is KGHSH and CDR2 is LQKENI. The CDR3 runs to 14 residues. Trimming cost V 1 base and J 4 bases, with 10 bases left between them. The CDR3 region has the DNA TGTGCCAGCTCACCACTTACGACGGGAGAGACCCAGTACTTC. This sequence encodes CASSPLTTGETQYF.